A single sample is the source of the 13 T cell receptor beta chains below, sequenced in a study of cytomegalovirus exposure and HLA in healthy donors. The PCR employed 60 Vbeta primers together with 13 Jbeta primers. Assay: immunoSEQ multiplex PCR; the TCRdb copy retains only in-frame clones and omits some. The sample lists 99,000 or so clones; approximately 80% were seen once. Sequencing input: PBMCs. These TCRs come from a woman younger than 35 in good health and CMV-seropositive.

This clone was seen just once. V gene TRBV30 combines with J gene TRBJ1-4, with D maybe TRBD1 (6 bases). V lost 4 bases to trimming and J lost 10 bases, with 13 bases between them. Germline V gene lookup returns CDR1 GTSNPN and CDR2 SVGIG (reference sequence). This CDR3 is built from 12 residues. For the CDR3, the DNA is TGTGCCTGGATGGCAGGGGAGGGAAAACTGTTTTTT. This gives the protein CAWMAGEGKLFF.

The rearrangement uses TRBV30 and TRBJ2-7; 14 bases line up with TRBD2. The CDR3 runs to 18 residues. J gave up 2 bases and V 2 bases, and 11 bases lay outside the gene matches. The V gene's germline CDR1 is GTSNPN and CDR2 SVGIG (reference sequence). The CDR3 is CAWSPLRTSGRIAYEQYF. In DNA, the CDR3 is TGTGCCTGGAGTCCTCTCCGGACTAGCGGGAGGATTGCCTACGAGCAGTACTTC.

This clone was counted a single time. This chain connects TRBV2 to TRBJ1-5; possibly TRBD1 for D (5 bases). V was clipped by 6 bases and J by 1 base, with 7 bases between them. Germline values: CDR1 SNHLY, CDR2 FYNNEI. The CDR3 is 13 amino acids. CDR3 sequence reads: CASRSGSNQPQHF. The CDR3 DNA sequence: TGTGCCAGCAGATCAGGGAGCAATCAGCCCCAGCATTTT.

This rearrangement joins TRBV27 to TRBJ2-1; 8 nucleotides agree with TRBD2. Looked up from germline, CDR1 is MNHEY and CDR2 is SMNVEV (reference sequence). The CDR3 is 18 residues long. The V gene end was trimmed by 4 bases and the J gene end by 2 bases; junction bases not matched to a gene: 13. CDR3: CASSSSLPQRGTYNEQFF. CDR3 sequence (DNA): TGTGCCAGCAGTTCTAGCCTCCCCCAGCGGGGGACCTACAATGAGCAGTTCTTC.

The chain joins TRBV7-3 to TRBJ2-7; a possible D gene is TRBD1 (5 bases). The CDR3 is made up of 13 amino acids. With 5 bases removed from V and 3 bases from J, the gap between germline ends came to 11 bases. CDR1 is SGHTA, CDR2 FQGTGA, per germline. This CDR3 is CASSPGQVYEQYF. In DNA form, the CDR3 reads TGTGCCAGCAGCCCCGGACAAGTCTACGAGCAGTACTTC.

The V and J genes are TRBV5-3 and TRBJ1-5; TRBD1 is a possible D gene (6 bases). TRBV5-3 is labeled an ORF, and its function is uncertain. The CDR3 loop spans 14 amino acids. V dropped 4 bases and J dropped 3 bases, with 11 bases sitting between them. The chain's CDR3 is CARSLRDTNQPQHF. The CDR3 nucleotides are TGTGCCAGAAGCCTCCGGGACACCAATCAGCCCCAGCATTTT.

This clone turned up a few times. Here the CDR3 reads CASTSLVPYGYTF. The CDR3 coding sequence is TGTGCCAGCACCTCTTTAGTGCCCTATGGCTACACCTTC. This chain uses TRBV28 with TRBJ1-2; D remains ambiguous. Germline V gives CDR1 MDHEN, CDR2 SYDVKM. The V and J ends lost 7 bases and 4 bases respectively, with 13 bases between them. There are 13 residues in the CDR3.

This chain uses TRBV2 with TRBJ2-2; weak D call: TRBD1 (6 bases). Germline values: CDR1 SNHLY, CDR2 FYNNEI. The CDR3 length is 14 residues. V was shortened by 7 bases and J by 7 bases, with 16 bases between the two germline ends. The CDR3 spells CASIYQPGVGELFF. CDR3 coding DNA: TGTGCCAGCATCTACCAACCAGGGGTCGGGGAGCTGTTTTTT.

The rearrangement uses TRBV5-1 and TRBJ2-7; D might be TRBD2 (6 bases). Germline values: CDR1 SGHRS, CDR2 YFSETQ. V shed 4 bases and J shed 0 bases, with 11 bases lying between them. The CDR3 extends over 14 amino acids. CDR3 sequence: CASSNRDSSYEQYF. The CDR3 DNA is TGCGCCAGCAGCAACCGGGACTCCTCCTACGAGCAGTACTTC.

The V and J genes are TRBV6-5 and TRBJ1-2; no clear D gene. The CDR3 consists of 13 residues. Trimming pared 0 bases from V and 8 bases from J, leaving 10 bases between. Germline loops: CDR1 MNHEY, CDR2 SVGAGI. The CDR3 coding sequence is TGTGCCAGCAGTTACTCAGGACGGGAGGGCTACACCTTC. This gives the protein CASSYSGREGYTF.

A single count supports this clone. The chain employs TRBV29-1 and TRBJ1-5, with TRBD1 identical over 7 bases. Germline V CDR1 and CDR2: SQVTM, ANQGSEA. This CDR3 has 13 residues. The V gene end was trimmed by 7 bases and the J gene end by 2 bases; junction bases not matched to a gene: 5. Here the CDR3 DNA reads TGCAGCGCAGGGGGTGGTGGCAATCAGCCCCAGCATTTT. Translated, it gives CSAGGGGNQPQHF.

CDR3 coding DNA: TGTGCCAGCAGGGGACTACCCGGAGGATCCTACAATGAGCAGTTCTTC. Protein: CASRGLPGGSYNEQFF. This chain links TRBV28 with TRBJ2-1, with TRBD2 matching over 7 bases. The CDR3 extends over 16 amino acids. The J segment lost 1 base and the V segment lost 6 bases, leaving 9 bases of the junction unmatched. Germline values: CDR1 MDHEN, CDR2 SYDVKM.

The CDR3 bases are TGTGCCAGCAGTTCAGGGGGCTTTGGCAATCAGCCCCAGCATTTT. It translates to CASSSGGFGNQPQHF. The V gene is TRBV28, the J gene TRBJ1-5, with TRBD1 matching over 8 bases. The junction had 4 bases not matched to a gene; V was cut back by 4 bases and J by 2 bases. Germline V lookup: CDR1 MDHEN, CDR2 SYDVKM. The CDR3 length is 15 residues.